The 16 T cell receptor beta chains in this list originate from one sample, sequenced in a study of blood T cell repertoires in COVID-19. The data were produced by immunoSEQ multiplex PCR, yet TCRdb's version contains in-frame clones alone and is incomplete. The top ten clones hold approximately 7.2% of a sample with fewer than 250,000 clones, roughly 84% of them seen once. The sequencing input was PBMCs or T cells enriched from blood (not recorded which). These TCRs come from a man under 40 in a cohort exposed to, infected with or recovered from COVID-19 (not recorded which).

V and J are TRBV9 and TRBJ2-2, with 14 bases matching TRBD2. The trim removed 0 bases at V and 4 bases at J, leaving 17 bases unmatched. The length of the CDR3 is 22 residues. Looked up from germline, CDR1 is SGDLS and CDR2 is YYNGEE. The CDR3 reads CASSVAPGQGLAGAGSTGELFF. The CDR3, as DNA: TGTGCCAGCAGCGTAGCTCCAGGTCAGGGACTAGCGGGAGCGGGCAGCACCGGGGAGCTGTTTTTT.

The V and J genes are TRBV9 and TRBJ1-3, with 9 bases matching TRBD1. V was clipped by 3 bases and J by 2 bases; unmatched bases: 3. This CDR3 has 15 residues. Germline values: CDR1 SGDLS, CDR2 YYNGEE. The CDR3 DNA sequence: TGTGCCAGCAGCGGTACAGGGGGCCCTGGAAACACCATATATTTT. This sequence encodes CASSGTGGPGNTIYF.

This clone was picked up one time. The rearrangement links TRBV4-1 to TRBJ2-4, with 7 bases matching TRBD1. The CDR3 sequence is 17 residues long. V was pared by 2 bases and J by 0 bases, with 7 bases of the junction left unmatched. Germline assignment: CDR1 MGHRA and CDR2 YSYEKL. The CDR3 nucleotides are TGCGCCAGCAGCCAACCGGGACAGCGGCTAGCCAAAAACATTCAGTACTTC. Protein sequence: CASSQPGQRLAKNIQYF.

The chain carries TRBV5-1 and TRBJ1-3, with no clear D. This CDR3 contains 12 residues. V was shortened by 5 bases and J by 4 bases, with 7 bases between the two germline ends. Germline V CDR1 and CDR2: SGHRS, YFSETQ. The chain's CDR3 is CASREGGNTIYF. Written as DNA, the CDR3 is TGCGCCAGCAGGGAGGGCGGAAACACCATATATTTT.

This clone was found once. The chain links TRBV10-3 to TRBJ2-7, with 9 bases aligning to TRBD1. Germline V CDR1 and CDR2: ENHRY, SYGVKD. This CDR3 region has 16 residues. The V and J ends lost 4 bases and 6 bases, in that order; junction bases with no gene match: 13. The DNA for the CDR3 is TGTGCCATCAGTGTTATTGTCTTGGACAGGGGTGGCGAGCAGTACTTC. It specifies CAISVIVLDRGGEQYF.

V is TRBV19 and J is TRBJ2-5, with D possibly being TRBD2 (6 bases). This CDR3 region has 12 residues. Trimming pared 6 bases from V and 4 bases from J, leaving 9 bases between. CDR1 is LNHDA and CDR2 is SQIVND in the germline V gene (reference sequence). The chain's CDR3 is CASRGGVETQYF. The DNA for the CDR3 is TGTGCCAGTAGGGGGGGAGTAGAGACCCAGTACTTC.

The chain's CDR3 is CASSLRSRGHNEQFF. Here the CDR3 DNA reads TGTGCCAGCAGCTTAAGGAGCAGGGGGCACAATGAGCAGTTCTTC. V is TRBV7-3 and J is TRBJ2-1; the match to TRBD1 covers 8 bases. Germline V gene data show CDR1 as SGHTA and CDR2 as FQGTGA. The CDR3 runs 15 residues. With 1 base clipped from V and 5 bases from J, the junction kept 4 bases outside the gene matches.

This rearrangement joins TRBV19 to TRBJ2-3, with 12 bases lining up with TRBD2. J gave up 6 bases and V 3 bases, and 7 bases lay outside the gene matches. The germline V gene encodes CDR1 LNHDA and CDR2 SQIVND (reference sequence). The CDR3 is 16 amino acids. The CDR3, as DNA: TGTGCCAGTAGTATCTTCCTCACTAGCGGGGGGGATACGCAGTATTTT. Its translation is CASSIFLTSGGDTQYF.

This clone was counted only a few times. CDR3 sequence (DNA): TGTGCCAGCAGTTACTCCGGACAGGCGAAGGGGAGAGAGCAGTACTTC. The encoded protein is CASSYSGQAKGREQYF. The chain links TRBV6-5 to TRBJ2-7; 7 nucleotides line up with TRBD1. In germline, CDR1 is MNHEY, CDR2 SVGAGI. J lost 7 bases, V lost 0 bases, and 12 bases had no gene match. This CDR3 comprises 16 residues.

The chain is built from TRBV25-1 and TRBJ1-2, with 10 positions matching TRBD1. Germline V gene sequence: CDR1 MGHDK, CDR2 SYGVNS. Unmatched junction bases numbered 9, after V lost 6 bases and J lost 2 bases. This CDR3 has 16 amino acids. Written as DNA, the CDR3 is TGTGCCAGCAGGCCCACGTCGGGACAGGGGAACTATGGCTACACCTTC. It specifies CASRPTSGQGNYGYTF.

The chain has TRBV5-6 and TRBJ2-1, with TRBD2 as a possible D gene (6 bases). The V gene lost 0 bases and the J gene lost 9 bases, with 16 bases spanning the gap. Germline-derived CDR1 and CDR2 are SGHDT and YYEEEE. The CDR3 runs to 15 residues. CDR3 sequence: CASSLVPGSAGEQFF. CDR3 coding DNA: TGTGCCAGCAGCTTGGTACCAGGGTCAGCGGGTGAGCAGTTCTTC.

The chain joins TRBV30 to TRBJ2-1; 12 bases are a match to TRBD2. V gave up 5 bases and J gave up 7 bases; unmatched junction bases: 21. The germline gives CDR1 GTSNPN, CDR2 SVGIG (reference sequence). The CDR3 has 19 amino acids. Here the CDR3 reads CAWRSRRLAGGPGWNEQFF. As DNA, the CDR3 is TGTGCCTGGCGGTCCCGGAGGCTAGCGGGAGGGCCGGGGTGGAATGAGCAGTTCTTC.

In DNA form, the CDR3 reads TGTGCCAGTAGCTTTTCGAATGGGCCTGAGTATGGCTACACCTTC. It is translated as CASSFSNGPEYGYTF. The chain employs TRBV19 and TRBJ1-2; D is unresolved. CDR1 is LNHDA, CDR2 SQIVND, per germline (reference sequence). This CDR3 is built from 15 residues. V lost 6 bases, J lost 5 bases, and 19 bases lay in between.

The CDR3 DNA reads TGTGCCAGCAGCAAAGCGCTTTCCACCGGGAGCAATCAGCCCCAGCATTTT. Its translation: CASSKALSTGSNQPQHF. V and J are TRBV21-1 and TRBJ1-5. TRBV21-1 is a pseudogene. The CDR3 loop spans 17 amino acids.

The chain employs TRBV7-2 and TRBJ1-3; possible D gene TRBD1, 6 bases. Trimming removed 10 bases at V and 0 bases at J, with 13 bases between. Germline CDR1 is SGHTA and CDR2 is FQGNSA. The length of the CDR3 is 14 residues. The CDR3 DNA reads TGTGCCACGGGGGGGACAACCTCTGGAAACACCATATATTTT. Residues: CATGGTTSGNTIYF.

The V gene is TRBV3-1 (or the pseudogene TRBV3-2), the J gene TRBJ2-1, with 9 bases that match TRBD2. CDR3 length equals 15 residues. Germline V CDR1 and CDR2: LGHDT, YNNKEL (reference sequence). The V gene end was trimmed by 7 bases and the J gene end by 8 bases; junction bases not matched to a gene: 12. The CDR3, as DNA: TGTGCCAGCACCCCCTTCCTGGGCGGGAGGGATGAGCAGTTCTTC. Its translation: CASTPFLGGRDEQFF.